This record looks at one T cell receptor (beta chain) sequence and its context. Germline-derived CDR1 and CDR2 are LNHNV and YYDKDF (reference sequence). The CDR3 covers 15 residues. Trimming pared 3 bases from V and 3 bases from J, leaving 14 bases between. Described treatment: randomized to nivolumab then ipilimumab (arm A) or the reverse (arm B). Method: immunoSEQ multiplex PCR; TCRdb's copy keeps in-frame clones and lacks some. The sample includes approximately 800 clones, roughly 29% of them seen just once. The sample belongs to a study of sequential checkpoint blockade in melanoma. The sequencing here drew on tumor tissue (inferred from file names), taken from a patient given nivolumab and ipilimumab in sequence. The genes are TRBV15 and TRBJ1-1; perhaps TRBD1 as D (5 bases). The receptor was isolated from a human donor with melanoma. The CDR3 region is CATSSGRREDTEAFF. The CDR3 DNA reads TGTGCCACCAGCAGTGGGCGCAGGGAGGACACTGAAGCTTTCTTT.